This is a list of T cell receptor beta chains from one sample in a study of blood T cell repertoires in COVID-19. Clones were sequenced by immunoSEQ multiplex PCR, and TCRdb holds only the in-frame ones, with some missing. The table lists about 140,000 clones, over 80% of them singletons. The source material was peripheral blood. These receptors were taken from a woman aged 45 to 65 with acute or convalescent COVID-19. CDR3s include the opening cysteine and the closing phenylalanine or tryptophan. A D gene is named only where the DNA matches it firmly. The size entry is marked missing in some rows and otherwise reads once, few, many or a size class.

j_gene: TRBJ2-2; d_gene: TRBD2; abundance: -; v_gene: TRBV6-5; CDR3aa: CASRRGGANTGELFF; CDR3nt: TGTGCCAGCCGGAGGGGAGGGGCGAACACCGGGGAGCTGTTTTTT
j_gene: TRBJ2-7; d_gene: -; abundance: few; v_gene: TRBV15; CDR3aa: CATSIRGLYEQYF; CDR3nt: TGTGCCACCAGCATTAGAGGACTCTACGAGCAGTACTTC
j_gene: TRBJ2-1; d_gene: TRBD2; abundance: -; v_gene: TRBV11-3; CDR3aa: CASSLAGGNNEQFF; CDR3nt: TGTGCCAGCAGCCTAGCGGGGGGGAACAATGAGCAGTTCTTC
j_gene: TRBJ2-2; d_gene: -; abundance: -; v_gene: TRBV2; CDR3aa: CASKRAGSNTGELFF; CDR3nt: TGTGCCAGCAAGCGCGCGGGGTCGAACACCGGGGAGCTGTTTTTT
j_gene: TRBJ2-2; d_gene: -; abundance: -; v_gene: TRBV11-3; CDR3aa: CASSALTVTGELFF; CDR3nt: TGTGCCAGCAGCGCATTGACAGTGACCGGGGAGCTGTTTTTT
j_gene: TRBJ2-2; d_gene: -; abundance: -; v_gene: TRBV10-3; CDR3aa: CAISESPGLNTGELFF; CDR3nt: TGTGCCATCAGTGAATCACCGGGTCTGAACACCGGGGAGCTGTTTTTT
j_gene: TRBJ2-7; d_gene: -; abundance: -; v_gene: TRBV20-1; CDR3aa: CSARTEDGQYF; CDR3nt: TGCAGTGCTAGGACGGAGGACGGGCAGTACTTC
j_gene: TRBJ2-3; d_gene: TRBD1; abundance: -; v_gene: TRBV7-3; CDR3aa: CASSFGPRGRVDTQYF; CDR3nt: TGTGCCAGCAGCTTCGGACCCAGGGGGCGCGTAGATACGCAGTATTTT
j_gene: TRBJ1-1; d_gene: TRBD1; abundance: few; v_gene: TRBV5-1; CDR3aa: CASSGGTGRSEAFF; CDR3nt: TGCGCCAGCAGCGGGGGGACAGGGAGATCTGAAGCTTTCTTT
j_gene: TRBJ2-5; d_gene: -; abundance: -; v_gene: TRBV19; CDR3aa: CASSMTRQGKETQYF; CDR3nt: TGTGCCAGTAGTATGACGAGGCAGGGGAAAGAGACCCAGTACTTC
j_gene: TRBJ2-7; d_gene: TRBD2; abundance: -; v_gene: TRBV11-2; CDR3aa: CASSFLSGEGEQYF; CDR3nt: TGTGCCAGCAGCTTCCTTTCCGGGGAGGGCGAGCAGTACTTC